These T cell receptor beta chains were read from a single sample in a study of T cells in Graves' hyperthyroidism and ophthalmopathy. TCRdb re-called the multiplex PCR reads through MiXCR, storing one row per CDR3 protein. Among 89,000 or so distinct CDR3 sequences listed, roughly 39% were seen once. Sequences were obtained from peripheral blood or thyroid tissue (not recorded which). Receptors originate from a woman aged 25-40 years with Graves' hyperthyroidism. Both conserved end residues are part of each CDR3. A D gene is named only where the DNA matches it firmly. The size entry is marked missing in some rows and otherwise reads once, few, many or a size class.

>TRBV7-9|-|many|TRBJ1-5
CASSLDSGGNQPQHF
TGTGCCAGCAGCTTGGATTCAGGGGGCAATCAGCCCCAGCATTTT
>TRBV28|-|many|TRBJ2-5
CASSSPTEETQYF
TGTGCCAGCAGTTCCCCGACTGAAGAGACCCAGTACTTC
>TRBV13|-|many|TRBJ2-5
CASSLVPGQSKETQYF
TGTGCCAGCAGCTTAGTACCAGGACAGAGTAAAGAGACCCAGTACTTC
>TRBV4-1|-|many|TRBJ2-2
CASSQLRWWGTGELFF
TGCGCCAGCAGCCAATTAAGATGGTGGGGGACCGGGGAGCTGTTTTTT
>TRBV9|-|-|TRBJ2-5
CASSVGGVAQTQYF
TGTGCCAGCAGCGTAGGGGGGGTCGCGCAGACCCAGTACTTC
>TRBV5-1|-|many|TRBJ1-2
CASNIGTTRFYGYTF
TGCGCCAGCAACATTGGGACAACCCGATTCTATGGCTACACCTTC
>TRBV5-6|-|many|TRBJ2-7
CASSFQGEQYF
TGTGCCAGCAGCTTCCAGGGCGAGCAGTACTTC
>TRBV5-1|-|many|TRBJ1-2
CASSEDVGHPLEGYTF
TGCGCCAGCAGCGAGGATGTGGGGCATCCCCTTGAGGGCTACACCTTC
>TRBV29-1|TRBD2|many|TRBJ2-7
CSVQKGASGAYEQYF
TGCAGCGTTCAAAAGGGGGCTAGCGGGGCCTACGAGCAGTACTTC
>TRBV2|-|-|TRBJ1-1
CASSLRITGAFF
TGTGCCAGCAGTTTAAGGATCACTGGAGCTTTTTTT
>TRBV12-3/TRBV12-4|-|many|TRBJ2-7
CASSDGGTYEQYF
TGTGCCAGCTCGGACGGGGGAACCTACGAGCAGTACTTC